The 20 T cell receptor beta chains reported below all come from one sample, sequenced in a study of T cell responses to AZD1222 COVID-19 vaccine. Assay used: immunoSEQ multiplex PCR; TCRdb lists only in-frame clones, some missing. The table lists about 170,000 clones, 85% to 95% of them singletons. Sequencing was performed on peripheral blood, taken on day 0 of AZD1222 vaccination. These receptors all stem from an adult in good health.

V usage is TRBV6-1 and J usage is TRBJ2-1; 14 nucleotides line up with TRBD2. V gave up 3 bases and J gave up 4 bases; unmatched junction bases: 14. This CDR3 region has 20 residues. CDR1 is MNHNS, CDR2 SASEGT, per germline. CDR3 coding DNA: TGTGCCAGCAGTGATTTAGAAGGGACTAGCGGGAGTCTTTGGTACAATGAGCAGTTCTTC. It codes for CASSDLEGTSGSLWYNEQFF.

The CDR3 bases are TGCGCCAGCAGCCATAGGGTGGGACAGGCGATTGGGGACGAGCAGTACTTC. Translating gives CASSHRVGQAIGDEQYF. The chain carries TRBV4-1 and TRBJ2-7, with 8 bases matching TRBD1. The V and J ends lost 3 bases and 5 bases, in that order; junction bases with no gene match: 15. Germline V lookup: CDR1 MGHRA, CDR2 YSYEKL. The CDR3 has 17 residues.

The chain has TRBV14 and TRBJ1-1; tentatively, D is TRBD1 (6 bases). The germline V and J ends were trimmed by 3 bases and 4 bases, with 18 bases remaining between them. The CDR3 length is 16 residues. CDR1 SGHDN and CDR2 FVKESK come from the germline V gene. CDR3 nucleotides: TGTGCCAGCAGCCAGGTAGAGGGGGGAAAGTTCACTGAAGCTTTCTTT. Translation: CASSQVEGGKFTEAFF.

The chain employs TRBV19 and TRBJ1-1; no definite D call. The germline gives CDR1 LNHDA, CDR2 SQIVND (reference sequence). Trimming took off 7 bases at V and 1 base at J, with 7 bases between the two ends. The CDR3 covers 12 residues. CDR3 nucleotide sequence: TGTGCCAGTAACTCCCGGAACACTGAAGCTTTCTTT. Translation: CASNSRNTEAFF.

The chain combines TRBV5-1 with TRBJ1-3; possible D gene TRBD1, 5 bases. The CDR3 is made up of 14 amino acids. V gave up 5 bases and J gave up 4 bases, with 13 bases separating them. Germline V gene sequence: CDR1 SGHRS, CDR2 YFSETQ. The CDR3 sequence is CASREGVGGNTIYF. As DNA, the CDR3 is TGCGCCAGCAGGGAAGGGGTCGGAGGAAACACCATATATTTT.

The CDR3 loop is CASSPTLGPQHF. CDR3 nucleotide sequence: TGTGCCAGCAGCCCCACGTTAGGGCCCCAGCATTTT. The rearrangement joins TRBV7-8 to TRBJ1-5; D unresolved. CDR1 is SGHVS and CDR2 is FQNEAQ in the germline V gene. The CDR3 extends over 12 amino acids. V was pared by 5 bases and J by 9 bases, with 11 bases between.

The chain uses TRBV7-6 and TRBJ2-3; 11 bases fit TRBD1. This CDR3 has 17 residues. Germline CDR1 is SGHVS and CDR2 is FNYEAQ. V was pared by 3 bases and J by 1 base, with 6 bases of the junction left unmatched. The CDR3 protein is CASSLGTGGSGTDTQYF. The CDR3, as DNA: TGTGCCAGCAGCTTGGGGACAGGGGGGTCTGGCACAGATACGCAGTATTTT.

The chain is built from TRBV5-6 and TRBJ1-1; TRBD1 matches 8 bases. Germline V gene data show CDR1 as SGHDT and CDR2 as YYEEEE. This CDR3 region has 12 residues. V gave up 4 bases and J gave up 10 bases; unmatched junction bases: 6. This chain's CDR3 is CASSPDRGGAFF. The DNA of the CDR3 is TGTGCCAGCAGCCCTGACAGGGGTGGAGCTTTCTTT.

Comment on this clone: The identical CDR3 is also encoded by other nucleotide sequences in the sample. The V and J genes are TRBV7-9 and TRBJ1-6; no firm D call. The CDR3 has 14 residues. Germline V gives CDR1 SEHNR, CDR2 FQNEAQ (reference sequence). The V end lost 2 bases, the J end lost 0 bases, and 2 bases lay between the germline ends. For the CDR3, the DNA is TGTGCCAGCAGCTTAAGCTCCTATAATTCACCCCTCCACTTT. This translates into CASSLSSYNSPLHF. The entire variable domain, with the rest obtained from reference TRBV7-9 and TRBJ1-6, is as follows: DTGVSQNPRHKITKRGQNVTFRCDPISEHNRLYWYRQTLGQGPEFLTYFQNEAQLEKSRLLSDRFSAERPKGSFSTLEIQRTEQGDSAMYLCASSLSSYNSPLHFGNGTRLTVT.

The chain employs TRBV11-2 and TRBJ1-5, with D hard to call. V lost 3 bases and J lost 6, with 6 bases in between. Per germline, CDR1 SGHAT and CDR2 FQNNGV. This CDR3 has 12 amino acids. Written as DNA, the CDR3 is TGTGCCAGCAGCTTTTTGGGTCAGCCCCAGCATTTT. The encoded protein is CASSFLGQPQHF. Full variable domain (rest looked up from reference TRBV11-2 and TRBJ1-5): EAGVAQSPRYKIIEKRQSVAFWCNPISGHATLYWYQQILGQGPKLLIQFQNNGVVDDSQLPKDRFSAERLKGVDSTLKIQPAKLEDSAVYLCASSFLGQPQHFGDGTRLSIL.

The chain uses TRBV4-2 and TRBJ2-5; TRBD2 matches at 9 bases. The germline CDR1 and CDR2 sequences are LGHNA and YNFKEQ. This CDR3 comprises 15 residues. The J segment lost 1 base and the V segment lost 2 bases, leaving 2 bases of the junction unmatched. The CDR3 here is CASSQLAGTQETQYF. In DNA form, the CDR3 reads TGTGCCAGCAGCCAACTAGCGGGGACCCAAGAGACCCAGTACTTC.

The V gene is TRBV10-3, the J gene TRBJ2-1; 11 bases line up with TRBD2. Germline CDR1 and CDR2: ENHRY and SYGVKD. V lost 7 bases, J lost 6 bases, and 5 bases stayed unmatched. CDR3 length: 14 amino acids. CDR3 coding DNA: TGTGCCATCAAGGGGACTAGCGGAGTCAATGAGCAGTTCTTC. Translation gives CAIKGTSGVNEQFF.

This chain uses TRBV7-8 with TRBJ1-1; D may be TRBD1 (5 bases). Trimming shortened V by 1 base and J by 5 bases, and 14 bases separated the two germline ends. The CDR3 runs to 15 residues. Germline V gene data show CDR1 as SGHVS and CDR2 as FQNEAQ. For the CDR3, the DNA is TGTGCCAGCAGCTTAGGGTCAACAAGGGGAACTGAAGCTTTCTTT. Translated, it gives CASSLGSTRGTEAFF.

The CDR3 coding sequence is TGCGCCAGCAGCCAAAGAAGCGGAGCAGCGGGGGCGCTAAACAATGAGCAGTTCTTC. This translates into CASSQRSGAAGALNNEQFF. The rearrangement uses TRBV4-1 and TRBJ2-1; 8 nucleotides line up with TRBD2. Germline-derived CDR1 and CDR2 are MGHRA and YSYEKL. The CDR3 extends over 19 amino acids. The junction had 17 bases not matched to a gene; V was cut back by 2 bases and J by 5 bases.

CDR3 DNA: TGCGCCAGCAGCTTGGTATCGTACGGAACGAACACTGAAGCTTTCTTT. This codes for CASSLVSYGTNTEAFF. The chain carries TRBV5-1 and TRBJ1-1; no clear D. Trimming left V 0 bases short and J 1 base short, with 13 bases between. CDR1 is SGHRS, CDR2 YFSETQ, per germline. The CDR3 has 16 amino acids.

The CDR3 here is CASTPGNTIYF. The CDR3 nucleotides read TGTGCCAGCACACCGGGAAACACCATATATTTT. The rearrangement uses TRBV28 and TRBJ1-3, with no clear D. Germline assignment: CDR1 MDHEN and CDR2 SYDVKM. Trimming removed 7 bases at V and 4 bases at J, with 5 bases between. This CDR3 has 11 amino acids.

This chain uses TRBV7-9 with TRBJ2-7; no definite D call. Germline loops: CDR1 SEHNR, CDR2 FQNEAQ (reference sequence). The CDR3 consists of 13 residues. V lost 2 bases and J 2 bases, leaving 7 bases between the germline ends. The CDR3 loop reads CASSLNPTYEQYF. The CDR3 coding sequence is TGTGCCAGCAGCTTAAATCCCACCTACGAGCAGTACTTC.

This rearrangement joins TRBV27 to TRBJ1-5; TRBD1 aligns across 7 bases. V gave up 5 bases and J gave up 3 bases; unmatched junction bases: 10. The length of the CDR3 is 16 residues. Germline CDR1 MNHEY, CDR2 SMNVEV (reference sequence). The CDR3 DNA reads TGTGCCAGCAGTAGGGGGGACAGCCGAAACAATCAGCCCCAGCATTTT. Translated, it gives CASSRGDSRNNQPQHF.

J is TRBJ2-3 and V is TRBV7-9; 7 bases line up with TRBD2. Trimming took 2 bases from V and 6 from J; bases not matched to a gene: 2. Germline V gene sequence: CDR1 SEHNR, CDR2 FQNEAQ (reference sequence). The CDR3 runs to 13 residues. CDR3 amino acids: CASSLSGRDTQYF. The CDR3 DNA is TGTGCCAGCAGCTTATCCGGGAGGGATACGCAGTATTTT.

This clone was picked up a small number of times. V and J are TRBV2 and TRBJ1-4; D unresolved. Trimming took off 6 bases at V and 2 bases at J, with 4 bases between the two ends. In germline, CDR1 is SNHLY, CDR2 FYNNEI. The CDR3 runs 12 residues. This CDR3 reads CASSGTNEKLFF. DNA of the CDR3: TGTGCCAGCAGCGGGACTAATGAAAAACTGTTTTTT.